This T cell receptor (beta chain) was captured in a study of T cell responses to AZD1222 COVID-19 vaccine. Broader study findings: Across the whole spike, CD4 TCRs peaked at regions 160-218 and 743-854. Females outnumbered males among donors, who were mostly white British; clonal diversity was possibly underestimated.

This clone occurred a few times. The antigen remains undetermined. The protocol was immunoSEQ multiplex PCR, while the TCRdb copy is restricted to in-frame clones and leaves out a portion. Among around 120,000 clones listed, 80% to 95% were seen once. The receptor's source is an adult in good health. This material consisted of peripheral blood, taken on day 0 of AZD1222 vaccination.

This CDR3 is CASIRDNYQPQHF. CDR3 DNA: TGTGCCAGCATCCGGGACAACTATCAGCCCCAGCATTTT. V usage is TRBV2 and J usage is TRBJ1-5, with D maybe TRBD1 (6 bases). Per the germline V gene, CDR1 is SNHLY and CDR2 is FYNNEI. Trimming left V 7 bases short and J 5 bases short, with 12 bases between. The CDR3 has 13 residues.